This entry lists 12 T cell receptor beta chains sequenced from one sample in a study of shared clonotypes between healthy human individuals. Libraries were prepared by immunoSEQ multiplex PCR; TCRdb keeps only in-frame clonotypes and omits some of them. The data hold nearly 750,000 clones, with 55% to 75% observed a single time. What was sequenced was memory CD4+ T cells sorted from blood. Subset denoted: CD45RA-negative fraction. Every receptor here comes from a woman in her 30s in good health.

About this clone: The identical CDR3 is also encoded by other nucleotide sequences in the sample. The chain uses TRBV19 and TRBJ1-2, with D unresolved. CDR1 is LNHDA and CDR2 is SQIVND in the germline V gene (reference sequence). The CDR3 runs 13 residues. V lost 5 bases and J lost 4, with 11 bases in between. The CDR3 DNA reads as TGTGCCAGTAGTCCAGGACCTGGCTATGGCTACACCTTC. Encoded protein: CASSPGPGYGYTF.

V gene TRBV28 combines with J gene TRBJ2-7; D not resolved. Germline CDR1 is MDHEN and CDR2 is SYDVKM. The CDR3 loop spans 9 amino acids. The ends were cut back, 10 bases at V and 6 bases at J, with 7 bases in the middle. CDR3 bases: TGTGCCAAAACAGCCGAGCAGTACTTC. Its translation: CAKTAEQYF.

This chain links TRBV28 with TRBJ2-2, with 8 bases that match TRBD2. V shed 5 bases and J 5 bases; nucleotides not matched to a gene: 7. The CDR3 covers 15 residues. The germline V gene encodes CDR1 MDHEN and CDR2 SYDVKM. The CDR3 DNA reads as TGTGCCAGCAGTCCCGGGACTAGTGGGACCGGGGAGCTGTTTTTT. This translates into CASSPGTSGTGELFF.

The V and J genes are TRBV10-3 and TRBJ2-7; 10 bases match TRBD2. V lost 4 bases to trimming and J lost 2 bases; unmatched junction nucleotides: 8. The CDR3 sequence is 16 residues long. CDR1 is ENHRY and CDR2 is SYGVKD in the germline V gene. The CDR3 DNA sequence: TGTGCCATCAGTGGATCCAGCGGGAGGGTAACCTACGAGCAGTACTTC. This gives the protein CAISGSSGRVTYEQYF.

V and J are TRBV19 and TRBJ1-2; the match to TRBD1 covers 8 bases. V shed 8 bases and J 5 bases; nucleotides not matched to a gene: 4. CDR1 and CDR2 (germline): LNHDA, SQIVND (reference sequence). CDR3 length equals 12 residues. CDR3 region: CASWDRIYGYTF. The CDR3 DNA reads TGTGCCAGTTGGGACAGGATTTATGGCTACACCTTC.

V usage is TRBV5-5 and J usage is TRBJ2-1, with 13 bases fitting TRBD2. This CDR3 has 19 amino acids. Unmatched junction bases numbered 10, after V lost 4 bases and J lost 0 bases. The germline gives CDR1 SGHKS, CDR2 YYEKEE (reference sequence). The DNA for the CDR3 is TGTGCCAGCAGCCCCATGGGACTAGCGGGATGGAGCTCCTACAATGAGCAGTTCTTC. Its protein is CASSPMGLAGWSSYNEQFF.

The rearrangement uses TRBV5-1 and TRBJ2-7; D is unclear. Looked up from germline, CDR1 is SGHRS and CDR2 is YFSETQ. The germline V and J ends were trimmed by 1 base and 2 bases, with 13 bases remaining between them. There are 15 residues in the CDR3. The CDR3 spells CASSLTASSTYEQYF. Here the CDR3 DNA reads TGCGCCAGCAGCTTGACGGCTAGTTCCACCTACGAGCAGTACTTC.

The CDR3 DNA reads TGCGCCAGCAGTTTGAACACTGAAGCTTTCTTT. It yields the protein CASSLNTEAFF. This chain uses TRBV4-1 with TRBJ1-1, with unresolved D. The CDR3 extends over 11 amino acids. Trimming stripped 6 bases from V and 0 bases from J, with 2 bases between. Looked up from germline, CDR1 is MGHRA and CDR2 is YSYEKL.

This chain uses TRBV27 with TRBJ1-1, with D unclear. Trimming cost V 3 bases and J 1 base, with 9 bases left between them. CDR3 length equals 14 residues. CDR1 is MNHEY and CDR2 is SMNVEV in the germline V gene (reference sequence). CDR3 sequence: CASSFSGWNTEAFF. The CDR3 DNA is TGTGCCAGCAGTTTCAGCGGCTGGAACACTGAAGCTTTCTTT.

This clone is a singleton in its sample. One junction end does not reproduce the germline sequence, and a read error may be involved. The rearrangement joins TRBV11-2 to TRBJ2-7; D possibly matches TRBD1 or TRBD2 (5 bases each). Germline assignment: CDR1 SGHAT and CDR2 FQNNGV. CDR3 length: 12 amino acids. CDR3 sequence reads: CASSFGTELRLF. Written as DNA, the CDR3 is TGTGCCAGCAGCTTCGGGACGGAGCTAAGGCTCTTC.

The chain recombines TRBV7-9 with TRBJ2-7; 8 nucleotides agree with TRBD2. From germline, CDR1 is SEHNR and CDR2 FQNEAQ (reference sequence). J gave up 3 bases and V 5 bases, and 12 bases lay outside the gene matches. There are 16 residues in the CDR3. In DNA, the CDR3 is TGTGCCAGCAGCCCTCTTGGGACGGGAGGGGTCTACGAGCAGTACTTC. Amino acid sequence: CASSPLGTGGVYEQYF.

About this clone itself: This may be a read error: a much more frequent sequence differs by one nucleotide. Within the sample, other DNA sequences also encode this same CDR3. The chain employs TRBV7-9 and TRBJ2-2; D gene uncertain. The germline gives CDR1 SEHNR, CDR2 FQNEAQ (reference sequence). V dropped 3 bases and J dropped 4 bases, with 0 bases sitting between them. CDR3 size: 11 residues. The CDR3 DNA reads as TGTGCCAGCAGCTTCACCGGGGAGCTGTTTTTT. Residues: CASSFTGELFF.